These 14 T cell receptor beta chains share one sample of origin, sequenced in a study of CXCR3-negative and CXCR3-positive naive CD8 T cells. Overall study results and limits: Researchers report that CXCR3-positive naive cells carry more hydrophobic TRB CDR3s than CXCR3-negative naive cells.

For these TCRs, the target antigens are not known. UMI-tagged TRB cDNA libraries were built via 5' RACE. With the 5' RACE reads reprocessed, TCRdb shows one record per CDR3 protein and no DNA. The sample totals around 66,000 distinct CDR3 sequences. Sample: naive CXCR3+ CD8+ T cells from blood. Subset of the sample: CD45RO-CCR7+CD27+CD95- naive CD8+ T cells expressing CXCR3 (TNR3+). These receptor sequences come from a human donor in good health. Some clones in this sample may be carry-over from other donors' samples.

The genes are TRBV28 and TRBJ1-5; TCRdb picks TRBD1, but there is no DNA to check that call. The CDR3 length is 16 residues. Germline V lookup: CDR1 MDHEN, CDR2 SYDVKM. CDR3 protein: CASSSLGHRGDQPQHF.

V is TRBV14 and J is TRBJ2-7; TCRdb indicates TRBD1, and absent DNA this call remains unverified. Germline lookup yields CDR1 SGHDN and CDR2 FVKESK. The CDR3 sequence is 17 residues long. CDR3 residues: CASSPDQGQGRRYEQYF.

This sequence joins TRBV5-1 and TRBJ2-7. This CDR3 is built from 14 residues. Germline values: CDR1 SGHRS, CDR2 YFSETQ. This CDR3 reads CASSWSSGTYEQYF.

The gene calls are TRBV7-3 and TRBJ2-5. The CDR3 is 15 residues long. Germline CDR1 reads SGHTA; CDR2 reads FQGTGA. This CDR3 is CASSLRFRTEETQYF.

This rearrangement joins TRBV7-9 to TRBJ1-4. Per germline, CDR1 SEHNR and CDR2 FQNEAQ (reference sequence). The CDR3 contains 17 residues. CDR3 amino acids: CASSSAPGRAANEKLFF.

The chain has TRBV28 and TRBJ2-1; TCRdb selects TRBD1, and the lack of DNA leaves this call unchecked. This CDR3 region has 16 residues. Germline-derived CDR1 and CDR2 are MDHEN and SYDVKM. CDR3 loop: CASSPFDRVKDNEQFF.

The chain recombines TRBV29-1 with TRBJ2-7; the D call of TRBD2 rests on TCRdb alone, since no DNA is present to check it. The CDR3 runs 14 residues. Looked up from germline, CDR1 is SQVTM and CDR2 is ANQGSEA. This chain's CDR3 is CSVEDRASSYEQYF.

The rearrangement uses TRBV9 and TRBJ2-7; TCRdb selects TRBD2, and the lack of DNA leaves this call unchecked. Germline lookup yields CDR1 SGDLS and CDR2 YYNGEE. This CDR3 is built from 15 residues. The CDR3 reads CASSGGDLSSYEQYF.

The genes are TRBV20-1 and TRBJ2-7; the TRBD1 assignment by TCRdb is unverifiable without DNA. This CDR3 has 16 residues. Per germline, CDR1 DFQATT and CDR2 SNEGSKA (reference sequence). The CDR3 loop is CSACRDRHPAAYEQYF.

The V and J genes are TRBV6-2 or TRBV6-3 and TRBJ2-7. The CDR3 sequence is 13 residues long. The germline CDR1 and CDR2 sequences are MNHEY and SVGEGT. The CDR3 here is CASSYVDENEQYF.

The J gene is TRBJ2-1, the V gene TRBV28; the TCRdb D gene call, TRBD1, has no DNA to confirm it. The CDR3 is 15 amino acids. CDR1 is MDHEN and CDR2 is SYDVKM in the germline V gene. CDR3: CASSSGTGGVNEQFF.

The rearrangement uses TRBV5-4 and TRBJ1-1. The CDR3 runs 12 residues. Germline values: CDR1 SGHNT, CDR2 YYREEE (reference sequence). The CDR3 sequence: CASSFSQTEAFF.

The J gene is TRBJ1-1, the V gene TRBV4-1. Germline V gene sequence: CDR1 MGHRA, CDR2 YSYEKL. This CDR3 spans 16 amino acids. CDR3 region: CASSQDLRGMNTEAFF.

The gene calls are TRBV19 and TRBJ2-1; with no DNA, the TCRdb D assignment of TRBD2 cannot be verified. Germline values: CDR1 LNHDA, CDR2 SQIVND (reference sequence). CDR3 length: 15 amino acids. The CDR3 region is CASSIPTSGGSEQFF.